One and the same sample provided the 14 T cell receptor beta chains below, sequenced in a study of blood T cell repertoires in COVID-19. The data were produced by immunoSEQ multiplex PCR, yet TCRdb's version contains in-frame clones alone and is incomplete. Among 30,000 to 40,000 clones listed, 83% were seen once. Sequencing was done on a sample of peripheral blood. All receptors come from a man aged 50 or older with acute or convalescent COVID-19.

This clone was seen a handful of times. The chain recombines TRBV10-1 with TRBJ2-7; D is unresolved. The ends were cut back, 3 bases at V and 4 bases at J, with 4 bases in the middle. CDR1 WNHNN and CDR2 SYGVQD come from the germline V gene (reference sequence). The CDR3 is 11 residues long. The CDR3 DNA reads as TGCGCCAGCAGTGACGAGTACGAGCAGTACTTC. Translation: CASSDEYEQYF.

This chain links TRBV28 with TRBJ2-7; tentatively, D is TRBD2 (6 bases). The CDR3 runs to 13 residues. V dropped 3 bases and J dropped 5 bases, with 11 bases sitting between them. Germline V gene data show CDR1 as MDHEN and CDR2 as SYDVKM. CDR3 DNA: TGTGCCAGCAGTTTCCCAGGAGGGGACGAGCAGTACTTC. This encodes CASSFPGGDEQYF.

In this sample, this clone is medium-sized. V is TRBV28 and J is TRBJ1-2; tentative D call: TRBD1 (6 bases). Germline assignment: CDR1 MDHEN and CDR2 SYDVKM. The CDR3 consists of 14 residues. Between the trimmed V and J ends, which lost 3 bases and 8 bases, there was a span of 16 bases. CDR3 nucleotides: TGTGCCAGCAGTTTTCCGGACAGCCTTGGAGGCTACACCTTC. Its protein is CASSFPDSLGGYTF.

The CDR3 DNA follows: TGTGCCAGCAGTTTATATCTTGGGCAGACGAACACTGAAGCTTTCTTT. Its translation: CASSLYLGQTNTEAFF. This chain links TRBV28 with TRBJ1-1; no reliable D call. The CDR3 covers 16 residues. Trimming removed 1 base at V and 1 base at J, with 13 bases between. CDR1 and CDR2 (germline): MDHEN, SYDVKM. The full variable domain, rest sourced from reference TRBV28 and TRBJ1-1, is DVKVTQSSRYLVKRTGEKVFLECVQDMDHENMFWYRQDPGLGLRLIYFSYDVKMKEKGDIPEGYSVSREKKERFSLILESASTNQTSMYLCASSLYLGQTNTEAFFGQGTRLTVV.

CDR3 DNA: TGTGCCAGCAGCTTAGCAGCCTACAGCACAGATACGCAGTATTTT. Its translation: CASSLAAYSTDTQYF. The rearrangement uses TRBV11-1 and TRBJ2-3; D gene ambiguous. Deletions cut 0 bases from V and 0 bases from J, with 7 bases between. The CDR3 consists of 15 residues. Germline CDR1 and CDR2: SGHAT and FQDESV (reference sequence).

This CDR3 reads CASSLHGLAKETQYF. The CDR3 DNA is TGTGCCAGCAGTTTACACGGACTAGCGAAAGAGACCCAGTACTTC. This chain links TRBV28 with TRBJ2-5; 9 bases line up with TRBD2. The trim removed 2 bases at V and 3 bases at J, leaving 4 bases unmatched. The CDR3 runs 15 residues. Germline-derived CDR1 and CDR2 are MDHEN and SYDVKM.

The chain combines TRBV29-1 with TRBJ2-7; the D is unclear. V was pared by 8 bases and J by 9 bases, with 23 bases between. The CDR3 extends over 13 amino acids. CDR1 SQVTM and CDR2 ANQGSEA come from the germline V gene. CDR3 region: CSFRGSSERRQYF. CDR3 nucleotide sequence: TGCAGCTTCCGTGGGTCTTCCGAACGGAGGCAGTACTTC.

V is TRBV10-2 and J is TRBJ2-1; 12 positions agree with TRBD2. The CDR3 totals 15 residues. The V gene end was trimmed by 6 bases and the J gene end by 9 bases; junction bases not matched to a gene: 9. Germline lookup yields CDR1 WSHSY and CDR2 SAAADI. CDR3 loop: CASRTSGGRVGEQFF. In nucleotides, the CDR3 is TGCGCCAGCAGGACTAGCGGGGGCCGGGTGGGTGAGCAGTTCTTC.

The V call is TRBV11-3, the J call TRBJ2-3, with D hard to call. The CDR3 is 15 residues long. Germline V CDR1 and CDR2: SGHNT, YENEEA. The ends were cut back, 5 bases at V and 4 bases at J, with 16 bases in the middle. Here the CDR3 DNA reads TGTGCCAGCAGCCCTAGTAGCCGTGGGTCAGATACGCAGTATTTT. Protein: CASSPSSRGSDTQYF. The complete variable domain, with remaining parts taken from reference TRBV11-3 and TRBJ2-3, reads EAGVVQSPRYKIIEKKQPVAFWCNPISGHNTLYWYLQNLGQGPELLIRYENEEAVDDSQLPKDRFSAERLKGVDSTLKIQPAELGDSAVYLCASSPSSRGSDTQYFGPGTRLTVL.

The chain combines TRBV6-1 with TRBJ1-4; D remains ambiguous. Germline V CDR1 and CDR2: MNHNS, SASEGT. V was clipped by 1 base and J by 4 bases, with 13 bases between them. This CDR3 is 16 amino acids long. The CDR3 loop reads CASSEGNSPGNEKLFF. CDR3 nucleotide sequence: TGTGCCAGCAGTGAAGGAAACAGCCCCGGTAATGAAAAACTGTTTTTT.

This sequence joins TRBV6-5 and TRBJ2-5; 9 nucleotides line up with TRBD2. This CDR3 contains 16 residues. Germline loops: CDR1 MNHEY, CDR2 SVGAGI. V gave up 0 bases and J gave up 2 bases; unmatched junction bases: 4. The CDR3 DNA sequence: TGTGCCAGCAGTTACTCGGCTAGCGGGGTGCAAGAGACCCAGTACTTC. This encodes CASSYSASGVQETQYF.

This clone appeared once. This rearrangement joins TRBV7-2 to TRBJ2-1; the D is unclear. Germline-derived CDR1 and CDR2 are SGHTA and FQGNSA. Between the trimmed V and J ends, which lost 5 bases and 0 bases, there was a span of 11 bases. This CDR3 region has 15 residues. This CDR3 reads CASSLSVRSYNEQFF. The CDR3, as DNA: TGTGCCAGCAGCCTATCCGTCCGCTCCTACAATGAGCAGTTCTTC.

The gene calls are TRBV2 and TRBJ2-2; 9 positions match TRBD2. Germline assignment: CDR1 SNHLY and CDR2 FYNNEI. With V trimmed by 1 base and J by 6 bases, 3 bases remained unmatched. The length of the CDR3 is 15 residues. The CDR3 region is CASSEGLAGAGELFF. The CDR3 bases are TGTGCCAGCAGTGAAGGGTTAGCGGGAGCCGGGGAGCTGTTTTTT.

The chain is built from TRBV19 and TRBJ1-1; TRBD1 agrees at 8 bases. CDR3 size: 12 residues. CDR1 is LNHDA and CDR2 is SQIVND in the germline V gene (reference sequence). The trim removed 10 bases at V and 1 base at J, leaving 2 bases unmatched. The DNA of the CDR3 is TGTGCCACAGACAGGGGGAACACTGAAGCTTTCTTT. Its translation: CATDRGNTEAFF.